This TCR beta chain came from a study of T cell responses to AZD1222 COVID-19 vaccine. General study findings and limits: Females made up more of the donors, who were largely white British, and clonal diversity may have come out too low.

Worth noting for this clone: The antigen remains unidentified.

V was clipped by 4 bases and J by 2 bases; unmatched bases: 10. The V gene's germline CDR1 is SGDLS and CDR2 YYNGEE. The CDR3 spans 17 residues. Repertoires were generated with immunoSEQ multiplex PCR, while TCRdb's copy carries only in-frame clones and drops some. The sample includes about 120,000 clones, more than 75% of them seen just once. The chain joins TRBV9 to TRBJ2-3, with 10 bases lining up with TRBD2. The clonotype was recovered from an adult in good health. The material was peripheral blood, obtained on day 0 of AZD1222 vaccination. CDR3 in DNA: TGTGCCAGCAGCCACCCGAGAGCGGGGGGGATCACAGATACGCAGTATTTT. As protein: CASSHPRAGGITDTQYF.